This is a list of T cell receptor beta chains from one sample in a study of shared clonotypes between healthy human individuals. The assay was immunoSEQ multiplex PCR, and TCRdb's table has in-frame clones only and misses some. The sample lists approximately 640,000 clones; 55% to 75% were seen once. Sequenced material: memory CD4+ T cells sorted from blood. These receptors all come from a woman in her twenties or thirties in good health. Both conserved end residues are part of each CDR3. Fields, in order: CDR3 protein, CDR3 DNA, clone size, D gene, J gene, V gene. D genes are given only for firm matches. Rows may omit the clone size; those that give it use once, few, many or a size class.

CDR3: CASSQQAVQGDYTF
DNA: TGCGCCAGCAGTCAGCAAGCCGTACAGGGGGACTACACCTTC
size: .
D: TRBD1
J: TRBJ1-2
V: TRBV5-1

CDR3: CASSFGGHTEAFF
DNA: TGTGCCAGCAGTTTTGGGGGCCACACTGAAGCTTTCTTT
size: .
D: .
J: TRBJ1-1
V: TRBV27

CDR3: CASSQADRTNEKLFF
DNA: TGTGCCAGCAGCCAAGCGGACAGGACTAATGAAAAACTGTTTTTT
size: .
D: TRBD1
J: TRBJ1-4
V: TRBV4-2

CDR3: CARGFSGANVLTF
DNA: TGTGCCAGGGGCTTCTCTGGGGCCAACGTCCTGACTTTC
size: once
D: .
J: TRBJ2-6
V: TRBV19

CDR3: CASSTRTSAAFF
DNA: TGTGCCAGCAGCACCAGGACGTCAGCAGCTTTCTTT
size: .
D: .
J: TRBJ1-1
V: TRBV5-5

CDR3: CASSPSETSDQYF
DNA: TGTGCCAGCAGCCCCTCCGAGACTAGCGATCAGTACTTC
size: .
D: TRBD2
J: TRBJ2-4
V: TRBV4-2

CDR3: CASSQDRDHNEKLFF
DNA: TGTGCCAGCAGCCAAGATCGGGACCATAATGAAAAACTGTTTTTT
size: .
D: .
J: TRBJ1-4
V: TRBV5-4

CDR3: CASSAKAAGTANYGYTF
DNA: TGTGCCAGCAGCGCCAAGGCAGCGGGGACAGCTAACTATGGCTACACCTTC
size: .
D: TRBD1
J: TRBJ1-2
V: TRBV7-9

CDR3: CASSMVGPNYGYTF
DNA: TGTGCCAGTAGTATGGTAGGGCCGAACTATGGCTACACCTTC
size: once
D: .
J: TRBJ1-2
V: TRBV19

CDR3: CASSLGAGLNTEAFF
DNA: TGTGCCAGCAGCTTGGGCGCGGGCCTGAACACTGAAGCTTTCTTT
size: .
D: .
J: TRBJ1-1
V: TRBV5-5

CDR3: CASSERGGHTEAFF
DNA: TGTGCCAGCAGTGAACGGGGGGGGCACACTGAAGCTTTCTTT
size: few
D: .
J: TRBJ1-1
V: TRBV6-1

CDR3: CASSLARLAGQETQYF
DNA: TGTGCCAGCAGCTTAGCCCGACTAGCGGGGCAAGAGACCCAGTACTTC
size: .
D: TRBD2
J: TRBJ2-5
V: TRBV7-9

CDR3: CASRSAGGFGYEQYF
DNA: TGTGCCAGCAGATCAGCGGGAGGTTTTGGCTACGAGCAGTACTTC
size: .
D: TRBD2
J: TRBJ2-7
V: TRBV6-5

CDR3: CASRLTGSTRAFF
DNA: TGTGCCAGCAGATTAACAGGAAGCACACGGGCTTTCTTT
size: .
D: .
J: TRBJ1-1
V: TRBV5-6

CDR3: CASRGRNSNQPQHF
DNA: TGTGCCAGCCGTGGAAGGAATAGCAATCAGCCCCAGCATTTT
size: few
D: .
J: TRBJ1-5
V: TRBV6-1

CDR3: CASSPPARNRKETQYF
DNA: TGTGCCAGCTCACCCCCCGCTAGAAACAGGAAAGAGACCCAGTACTTC
size: .
D: .
J: TRBJ2-5
V: TRBV18

CDR3: CASSPATRYYEQYF
DNA: TGTGCCAGCTCACCCGCGACACGTTACTACGAGCAGTACTTC
size: .
D: .
J: TRBJ2-7
V: TRBV18

CDR3: CASRSTGTGSYEQYF
DNA: TGTGCCAGCAGGTCGACCGGGACAGGGTCCTACGAGCAGTACTTC
size: .
D: TRBD1
J: TRBJ2-7
V: TRBV28

CDR3: CASSPGTGSYEQYF
DNA: TGTGCCAGCAGCCCCGGGACAGGTTCCTACGAGCAGTACTTC
size: .
D: TRBD1
J: TRBJ2-7
V: TRBV5-4

CDR3: CASSQWGSGGGGFEAFF
DNA: TGTGCCAGCAGCCAGTGGGGTAGTGGAGGTGGAGGGTTTGAAGCTTTCTTT
size: .
D: .
J: TRBJ1-1
V: TRBV5-4

CDR3: CASEDRSTDTQYF
DNA: TGTGCCAGTGAAGACAGGAGCACAGATACGCAGTATTTT
size: .
D: .
J: TRBJ2-3
V: TRBV19

CDR3: CASSLGATDTQYF
DNA: TGTGCCAGCAGCTTAGGGGCGACAGATACGCAGTATTTT
size: .
D: .
J: TRBJ2-3
V: TRBV11-2

CDR3: CASSFRNEQFF
DNA: TGTGCCAGCAGTTTTAGAAATGAGCAGTTCTTC
size: .
D: .
J: TRBJ2-1
V: TRBV27

CDR3: CASSVTSGRKTDTQYF
DNA: TGTGCCAGCAGTGTAACTAGCGGGAGAAAGACAGATACGCAGTATTTT
size: .
D: TRBD2
J: TRBJ2-3
V: TRBV28

CDR3: CAWSFYAGELFF
DNA: TGTGCCTGGAGTTTCTATGCCGGGGAGCTGTTTTTT
size: .
D: .
J: TRBJ2-2
V: TRBV30

CDR3: CASRKSGSGRQYF
DNA: TGTGCCAGTCGGAAGAGCGGGAGCGGACGTCAGTACTTC
size: .
D: TRBD2
J: TRBJ2-7
V: TRBV27

CDR3: CASSLGSSESGELFF
DNA: TGCGCCAGCAGCTTGGGGTCTAGCGAAAGCGGGGAGCTGTTTTTT
size: .
D: .
J: TRBJ2-2
V: TRBV5-1

CDR3: CASRGEVYEQYF
DNA: TGTGCCAGCCGAGGCGAAGTCTACGAGCAGTACTTC
size: few
D: .
J: TRBJ2-7
V: TRBV18

CDR3: CASSSGRGGEKLFF
DNA: TGTGCCAGCAGTTCCGGCAGGGGGGGTGAAAAACTGTTTTTT
size: .
D: TRBD1
J: TRBJ1-4
V: TRBV6-6

CDR3: CASSFEETQYF
DNA: TGCGCCAGCAGCTTTGAAGAGACCCAGTACTTC
size: .
D: .
J: TRBJ2-5
V: TRBV5-1

CDR3: CASSRPGYSYEQYF
DNA: TGTGCCAGTAGTAGGCCGGGATACTCCTACGAGCAGTACTTC
size: .
D: .
J: TRBJ2-7
V: TRBV19